The entry below describes one TCR beta chain. The sample comes from a study of blood T cell repertoires in COVID-19. This CDR3 contains 13 residues. Germline V CDR1 and CDR2: LNHDA, SQIVND (reference sequence). With 5 bases removed from V and 2 bases from J, the gap between germline ends came to 7 bases. As originally analysed: Scientists estimated how many nucleated cells there were by amplifying reference gene primers. TCRdb keeps only in-frame clones here, not all; method: immunoSEQ multiplex PCR. The D gene and trimming were derived from the DNA, and the V and J assignments and clone size from that table. The table lists about 150,000 clones, approximately 86% of them singletons.

This rearrangement joins TRBV19 to TRBJ1-3, with D perhaps matching TRBD1 (5 bases). Sequencing used PBMCs or T cells enriched from blood (not recorded which). The sequence was collected from a woman aged 35 to 49 who had been exposed to COVID-19. The CDR3 region has the DNA TGTGCCAGTAGTGGGGGGACTGGAAACACCATATATTTT. Amino acids: CASSGGTGNTIYF.